This TCR beta chain was observed in a study of vaccination and CD4 T cells after COVID-19. V lost 1 base and J 8 bases, leaving 20 bases between the germline ends. Per germline, CDR1 DFQATT and CDR2 SNEGSKA (reference sequence). CDR3 length equals 16 residues. An Oncomine TCR Beta short-read assay was used to sequence the DNA from cultured CD4+ T cells. From the PCR reads, TCRdb called clonotypes with MiXCR, one entry per CDR3 protein. This table holds around 21,000 distinct CDR3 sequences, around half found once. Treatment here: roughly 10-day PBMC culture with coronavirus spike peptide pools or control peptides (ViraFEST assay). Comments on this clonotype: What it binds is not known.

This clonotype was sampled from a human donor who had recovered from COVID-19. Sequenced: CD4+ T cells from blood, cultured in vitro. V gene TRBV20-1 combines with J gene TRBJ1-4; D remains unclear. CDR3 residues: CSARAREVPLREKLFF. DNA for the CDR3: TGCAGTGCTAGAGCGAGAGAGGTACCCTTGCGGGAAAAACTGTTTTTT.